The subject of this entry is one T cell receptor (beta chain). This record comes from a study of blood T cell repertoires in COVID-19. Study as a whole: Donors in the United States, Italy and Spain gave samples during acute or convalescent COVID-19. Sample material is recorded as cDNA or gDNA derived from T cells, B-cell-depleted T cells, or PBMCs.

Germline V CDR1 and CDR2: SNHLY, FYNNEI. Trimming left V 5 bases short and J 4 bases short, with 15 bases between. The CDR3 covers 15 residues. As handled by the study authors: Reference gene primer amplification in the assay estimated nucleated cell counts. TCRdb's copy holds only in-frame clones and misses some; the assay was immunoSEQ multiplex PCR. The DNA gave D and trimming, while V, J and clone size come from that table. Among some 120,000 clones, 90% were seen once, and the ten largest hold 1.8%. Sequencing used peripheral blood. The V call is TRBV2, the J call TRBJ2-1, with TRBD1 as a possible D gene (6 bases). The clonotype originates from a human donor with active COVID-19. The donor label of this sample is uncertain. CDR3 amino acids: CASSHRVSPYNEQFF. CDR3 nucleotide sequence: TGTGCCAGCAGTCACAGGGTCTCTCCGTACAATGAGCAGTTCTTC.